A selection of T cell receptor beta chains follows, all from one sample in a study of regulatory T cells in long-lasting Graves disease. TCRdb called the multiplex PCR reads again in MiXCR, with one record for every CDR3 protein. The sample contains roughly 530,000 distinct CDR3 sequences, roughly 15% of which appear only once. These same records also appear under a second study, on T cells in Graves' hyperthyroidism and ophthalmopathy.

This specimen consisted of peripheral blood mononuclear cells (PBMCs), obtained at new diagnosis, from a patient treated with antithyroid drugs. The receptors originated from a woman in her forties or fifties with Graves disease. Each CDR3 is given with its conserved first and last residue. Fields, in order: V gene, J gene, CDR3 protein.

V: TRBV12-3/TRBV12-4
J: TRBJ2-7
CDR3: CASSLIGSAKNEQYF

V: TRBV6-5
J: TRBJ2-7
CDR3: CASSYSGLQYF

V: TRBV20-1
J: TRBJ2-3
CDR3: CSARQGSTDTQYF

V: TRBV7-8
J: TRBJ2-3
CDR3: CASSFSTDTDTQYF

V: TRBV5-4
J: TRBJ2-2
CDR3: CASSQGQGRYTGELFF

V: TRBV12-3/TRBV12-4
J: TRBJ2-1
CDR3: CASSLPTSDEQFF

V: TRBV30
J: TRBJ2-7
CDR3: CAWSPVGRNSYEQYF

V: TRBV3-1
J: TRBJ1-2
CDR3: CASSSQQGSRYTF

V: TRBV7-8
J: TRBJ1-4
CDR3: CASSLGGTLNEKLFF

V: TRBV5-1
J: TRBJ2-2
CDR3: CASSGRLAGGTTGELFF

V: TRBV7-2
J: TRBJ2-2
CDR3: CASSPQEGVKGGELFF

V: TRBV18
J: TRBJ2-7
CDR3: CASSPRTGVYEQYF

V: TRBV7-9
J: TRBJ2-1
CDR3: CASSLGDRGNEQFF

V: TRBV7-3
J: TRBJ2-3
CDR3: CASSQQAAGTDTQYF

V: TRBV15
J: TRBJ1-2
CDR3: CATSRVGDTDVYGYTF

V: TRBV19
J: TRBJ1-4
CDR3: CASTATGNEKLFF

V: TRBV24-1
J: TRBJ1-2
CDR3: CATSDSGRYYGYTF

V: TRBV11-2
J: TRBJ2-7
CDR3: CASSLGSGTYEQYF

V: TRBV2
J: TRBJ2-7
CDR3: CASSDETDSYEQYF

V: TRBV2
J: TRBJ2-3
CDR3: CASSARTSGGGTQYF